A few counts support the clone carrying this T cell receptor beta chain. Combining a sample-barcoded 5' primer with a J-beta primer mix, a second PCR ran for about 6 to 11 cycles. Every cDNA molecule bore a tag from a template-switch adaptor containing 12 random nucleotides. TCRdb used MiXCR to reprocess the 5' RACE reads, holding one entry per CDR3 protein. The sample yields hundreds of thousands of distinct CDR3 sequences, around half seen once. The sample belongs to a study of blood T cells in healthy people across ages. The CDR3 is 15 amino acids. With 6 bases removed from V and 1 base from J, the gap between germline ends came to 18 bases. CDR1 and CDR2 (germline): DFQATT, SNEGSKA (reference sequence).

The gene calls are TRBV20-1 and TRBJ2-5; D gene uncertain. The TCR originated in an elderly man in good health. The material sequenced was blood. The CDR3 region is CSAISRLPGQETQYF. The DNA of the CDR3 is TGCAGTGCCATAAGTCGCTTACCCGGCCAAGAGACCCAGTACTTC.